This entry is about one TCR beta chain. Its antigen remains unidentified. TCRdb ran MiXCR on the PCR reads. Among around 20,000 clones listed, about a quarter were seen once. This entry belongs to a study of metastatic and nonmetastatic thyroid tumors. This CDR3 spans 16 amino acids. The germline V gene has CDR1 MDHEN and CDR2 SYDVKM. General study findings and limits: In blood and tumor, TCR beta diversity was reportedly significantly higher in malignant thyroid tumors than in benign nodules.

No treatment had been given to any patient before thyroid surgery. The TCR was taken from a female donor with papillary thyroid cancer or a benign thyroid nodule (not recorded which). Some clones in this sample may be carry-over from other donors' samples. The chain couples TRBV28 to TRBJ2-1; D is ambiguous. The end of the DNA fits TRBJ2-7 better, so the J call may be wrong. The material sequenced was tumor tissue. The CDR3 reads CASSSLSEISYNEQYF. The DNA of the CDR3 is TGTGCCAGCAGTTCACTAAGCGAGATCTCCTACAATGAGCAGTACTTC.